This TCR beta chain stems from a study of blood T cell repertoires in COVID-19. Turning to the study itself: Collection of acute and convalescent COVID-19 samples took place in the United States, Italy and Spain. T cells, B-cell-depleted T cells, or PBMCs supplied cDNA or gDNA.

The CDR3 covers 15 residues. Trimming removed 6 bases from V and 0 bases from J, with 12 bases in between. In germline, CDR1 is MRHNA, CDR2 SNTAGT. Per the authors' pipeline: It was from reference gene primer amplification that nucleated cell counts were estimated. TCRdb's copy holds only in-frame clones and misses some; the assay was immunoSEQ multiplex PCR. The V and J calls and clone size come from that table; D and trimming were worked out from the DNA. The sample includes under 150,000 clones, about 88% of them seen just once. The chain links TRBV6-4 to TRBJ2-1; D unclear. This TCR derives from a man aged 35-49 years with acute or convalescent COVID-19. Sequencing was performed on peripheral blood. The CDR3 region is CASRDTVNSYNEQFF. DNA of the CDR3: TGTGCCAGCAGAGATACAGTGAACTCCTACAATGAGCAGTTCTTC.